A selection of T cell receptor beta chains follows, all from one sample in a study of tumor-infiltrating lymphocytes in primary liver carcinoma. TCRdb processed the multiplex PCR reads anew with MiXCR; each CDR3 protein has one entry. The table lists approximately 24,000 distinct CDR3 sequences, roughly four fifths of them singletons. Sequencing was performed on liver tumor tissue from sampling region 3. The receptors come from a man aged 35-49 years with primary liver carcinoma and hepatitis B virus infection. The CDR3 runs from the conserved cysteine through the conserved F or W. A D gene is named only where the DNA matches it firmly. Clone sizes are given selectively: once, few, many, or a class where the clone is expanded.

clone_size	d_call	v_call	j_call	cdr3_aa	cdr3_nt
NA	TRBD1	TRBV19	TRBJ2-2	CASRVTGGTGELFF	TGTGCCAGTAGGGTGACAGGGGGCACCGGGGAGCTGTTTTTT
NA	TRBD1	TRBV6-2/TRBV6-3	TRBJ2-3	CVSSSVGQGAMDTQYF	TGTGTCAGCAGCTCCGTGGGACAGGGGGCAATGGATACGCAGTATTTT
few	NA	TRBV11-2	TRBJ2-2	CASSFAGSSAGELYF	TGTGCCAGCAGCTTTGCGGGATCGAGCGCCGGGGAGCTGTATTTT
NA	NA	TRBV11-2	TRBJ2-5	CVSSFISGVQETQYF	TGTGTCAGCAGTTTCATATCAGGAGTCCAAGAGACCCAGTACTTC
NA	TRBD2	TRBV11-2	TRBJ2-5	CAISQAPGGGKETQHF	TGTGCCATCAGCCAAGCCCCTGGCGGGGGGAAAGAGACCCAGCACTTC
NA	NA	TRBV6-2/TRBV6-3	TRBJ1-5	CASNSPLDQPQHF	TGTGCTAGCAATTCTCCCTTAGATCAGCCCCAGCATTTT
once	NA	TRBV4-3	TRBJ2-2	CASSQNPEGNSRELFF	TGCGCCAGTAGCCAAAACCCAGAAGGAAACTCCAGGGAGCTGTTTTTT
medium-sized	NA	TRBV6-6	TRBJ1-4	CASSAGTFNEKLFF	TGTGCCAGCAGTGCCGGGACATTTAATGAAAAACTGTTTTTT
NA	TRBD2	TRBV5-5	TRBJ2-1	CASIRTRLAGYNEHFF	TGTGCCAGCATTCGAACCCGGCTAGCGGGTTACAATGAGCATTTCTTC
NA	TRBD1	TRBV12-3/TRBV12-4	TRBJ2-1	CASSWDREINEQFF	TGTGCCAGCAGTTGGGACAGGGAGATCAATGAGCAGTTCTTC
NA	NA	TRBV11-2	TRBJ2-1	CASSSAYSAVSYSEQFF	TGTGCCAGCAGCTCCGCTTATAGCGCGGTCTCCTACAGTGAGCAGTTCTTC
NA	NA	TRBV11-2	TRBJ2-7	CASSLELGGWEHYF	TGTGCTAGCAGCTTAGAACTTGGTGGATGGGAGCACTACTTC
NA	TRBD2	TRBV10-3	TRBJ2-7	CAITKRSGLTGGFSYEQHF	TGTGCCATCACCAAACGATCGGGACTAACGGGAGGGTTCTCCTACGAGCAACACTTC
NA	NA	TRBV5-5	TRBJ2-2	CAISLSTGELLF	TGTGCCATCAGCTTGTCCACCGGGGAGCTGTTGTTT
few	NA	TRBV20-1	TRBJ2-1	CSGSSGYSEQFF	TGCAGTGGGAGTTCGGGTTACAGTGAGCAGTTCTTC
NA	TRBD1	TRBV11-2	TRBJ2-7	CASRSHSSGTAYEQYF	TGTGCCAGCAGGTCCCATTCTTCCGGGACAGCCTACGAGCAGTACTTC
NA	NA	TRBV6-2/TRBV6-3	TRBJ2-7	CASDSPGRDHEQYF	TGCGCCAGCGATTCACCGGGACGGGACCACGAGCAGTACTTC
few	TRBD1	TRBV9	TRBJ2-7	CASSTGAGGKYEQYF	TGTGCCAGCAGCACCGGGGCAGGGGGAAAATACGAGCAGTACTTC
NA	NA	TRBV6-5	TRBJ2-7	CASGHFSYVLYF	TGCGCCAGTGGACACTTCTCCTACGTGCTGTACTTC
few	NA	TRBV12-5	TRBJ2-3	CASVDQLGVHTQYF	TGTGCTAGTGTTGACCAACTAGGAGTGCATACGCAGTATTTT
NA	NA	TRBV11-1	TRBJ2-7	CASSSRASFSLFEQYF	TGTGCCAGCAGTTCAAGAGCCTCTTTCAGCCTCTTCGAGCAGTACTTC
once	NA	TRBV10-3	TRBJ1-1	CVISEQECTEAFF	TGTGTCATCAGTGAACAGGAGTGCACTGAAGCTTTCTTT
NA	TRBD2	TRBV28	TRBJ2-7	CASSPRGGLAASYEKYF	TGTGCCAGCAGCCCCCGAGGGGGACTAGCGGCTTCCTACGAGAAGTACTTC
medium-sized	NA	TRBV5-5	TRBJ1-3	CASRTGFGNTIYF	TGTGCCAGCAGGACAGGCTTTGGAAACACCATATATTTT
once	TRBD1	TRBV12-3/TRBV12-4	TRBJ1-2	CDSSLGTGGGYGYTF	TGTGACAGCAGTTTAGGGACAGGCGGAGGGTATGGCTACACCTTC
many	NA	TRBV7-9	TRBJ1-1	CASSPRGGEQNTEAFF	TGTGCCAGCTCCCCCAGAGGCGGGGAACAGAACACTGAAGCTTTCTTT
few	TRBD2	TRBV4-3	TRBJ2-2	CASSQSPSGDTGELFF	TGCGCCAGCAGCCAATCACCTAGCGGGGACACCGGGGAACTGTTTTTT
once	NA	TRBV11-2	TRBJ1-4	CATSKTPGRTNENLFF	TGTGCCACCAGCAAGACTCCAGGAAGAACAAACGAAAACCTGTTTTTT
NA	TRBD2	TRBV10-3	TRBJ2-7	CAIVKGSGLAGGFSYEQYF	TGTGCCATCGTCAAAGGATCGGGACTAGCGGGAGGGTTCTCCTACGAGCAGTACTTC
NA	NA	TRBV10-3	TRBJ2-3	CTIGAGASTDTQYF	TGTACCATCGGGGCAGGGGCTAGCACCGATACGCAGTATTTT
NA	TRBD1	TRBV4-2	TRBJ1-1	CVSNQEYGQGFWTEAFF	TGTGTCAGCAACCAAGAGTACGGACAGGGTTTTTGGACTGAAGCTTTCTTC
medium-sized	NA	TRBV29-1	TRBJ1-1	CSVVPGTVTEAFF	TGCAGCGTTGTACCGGGAACGGTAACGGAAGCTTTCTTT
NA	TRBD1	TRBV15	TRBJ1-6	CATSRADRVYSSLHF	TGCGCCACCAGCAGAGCAGACAGGGTTTATTCATCCCTCCACTTT
many	NA	TRBV28	TRBJ1-6	CASSLDLDNSPLHF	TGTGCCAGCAGTTTGGATTTGGATAATTCACCCCTCCACTTT
NA	NA	TRBV6-1	TRBJ2-3	CACSPRGGSTDTQYF	TGTGCCTGCTCACCCAGGGGCGGGAGCACAGATACACAGTATTTT
NA	TRBD2	TRBV5-4	TRBJ2-3	CASSCLAGGRPDTQYF	TGTGCCAGCAGCTGTCTAGCGGGAGGGCGCCCAGATACGCAGTACTTT
NA	NA	TRBV12-3/TRBV12-4	TRBJ2-7	CASSSSYEECF	TGTGCCAGCAGTTCTTCTTACGAGGAGTGCTTC
NA	NA	TRBV24-1	TRBJ2-3	CTTSSRSNTQYF	TGTACCACCAGTAGTAGGTCCAATACGCAGTATTTT
NA	TRBD1	TRBV12-3/TRBV12-4	TRBJ2-7	CANCLGRGFAQGIDYEQYF	TGTGCCAACTGTTTAGGCCGAGGGTTTGCACAGGGGATTGACTACGAGCAGTACTTC
NA	NA	TRBV4-1	TRBJ2-2	CASSQVAPGDLSF	TGCGCCAGCAGCCAAGTGGCCCCCGGGGACCTGTCTTTT